This TCR beta chain was sequenced in a study of cytomegalovirus exposure and HLA in healthy donors. The study, taken as a whole, reports: TCR beta sequences reportedly predicted most subjects' HLA-A and HLA-B alleles accurately. An apparent linkage of common viral pathogens to several of the most significant clusters emerged in a later analysis.

The PCR ran on 60 Vbeta and 13 Jbeta primers. Data came from immunoSEQ multiplex PCR; TCRdb stores just in-frame clones and leaves some out. The table lists 99,000 or so clones, under 85% of them singletons, with over 6.5% in the top ten. In regard to this clone: Its specificity is unknown. An end of the junction does not agree with germline; a read error may underlie this.

Germline assignment: CDR1 SEHNR and CDR2 FQNEAQ (reference sequence). This CDR3 comprises 13 residues. The TCR sequence derives from a woman between 35 and 50 years old in good health and CMV-seropositive. The sample taken for sequencing was PBMCs. V and J are TRBV7-9 and TRBJ1-2; tentatively, D is TRBD1 (5 bases). The CDR3 region has the DNA TGTTCCAGCAGCCCCCAGGGCCTTTCGGGCTACACCTTC. Its protein product is CSSSPQGLSGYTF. Complete variable domain (other parts from reference TRBV7-9 and TRBJ1-2): DTGVSQNPRHKITKRGQNVTFRCDPISEHNRLYWYRQTLGQGPEFLTYFQNEAQLEKSRLLSDRFSAERPKGSFSTLEIQRTEQGDSAMYLCSSSPQGLSGYTFGSGTRLTVV.